These 32 T cell receptor beta chains share one sample of origin, sequenced in a study of shared clonotypes between healthy human individuals. Some clones are missing from TCRdb's copy, which holds only in-frame ones; the method was immunoSEQ multiplex PCR. The sample lists about 2,100,000 clones, about 92% seen once, with under 2% in the top ten. Naivety among CD8 cells was defined by CD45RO negativity and positive CCR7 selection, thereby excluding terminally differentiated effector memory CD45RA+ cells. The specimen sequenced was naive CD8+ T cells from PBMCs. The receptor source for this set is a man aged 18 to 35 in good health. Some clones in this sample may be carry-over from other donors' samples.

V and J are TRBV5-1 and TRBJ2-7; tentatively, D is TRBD1 or TRBD2 (5 bases each). From germline, CDR1 is SGHRS and CDR2 YFSETQ. This CDR3 contains 14 residues. Trimming shortened V by 3 bases and J by 6 bases, and 16 bases separated the two germline ends. The CDR3 reads CASSSRDGTGEQYF. CDR3 coding DNA: TGCGCCAGCAGCTCCCGGGACGGGACCGGCGAGCAGTACTTC.

The chain joins TRBV4-3 to TRBJ2-3; D remains unclear. The CDR3 covers 14 residues. Germline assignment: CDR1 LGHNA and CDR2 YSLEER. Trimming removed 3 bases from V and 1 base from J, with 8 bases in between. The CDR3 DNA reads as TGCGCCAGCAGCCAGGGCCCTCGCACAGATACGCAGTATTTT. It is translated as CASSQGPRTDTQYF.

The chain has TRBV7-9 and TRBJ2-7, with 9 positions matching TRBD2. V shed 0 bases and J 7 bases; nucleotides not matched to a gene: 7. Germline-derived CDR1 and CDR2 are SEHNR and FQNEAQ (reference sequence). The CDR3 extends over 15 amino acids. Here the CDR3 reads CASSLALLAGTEQYF. In nucleotides, the CDR3 is TGTGCCAGCAGCTTAGCGCTACTAGCGGGTACGGAGCAGTACTTC.

This chain joins TRBV21-1 and TRBJ2-5. TRBV21-1 is annotated as a pseudogene. The length of the CDR3 is 14 residues. CDR3 nucleotide sequence: TGTGCCAGCAGCAACCGGGACCCTGAGGCCACCCAGTACTTC. Encoded protein: CASSNRDPEATQYF.

The chain employs TRBV10-3 and TRBJ1-5; D is possibly TRBD1 (5 bases). CDR1 and CDR2 from the germline V gene are ENHRY and SYGVKD. This CDR3 is built from 16 residues. V was clipped by 2 bases and J by 4 bases, with 15 bases between them. As DNA, the CDR3 is TGTGCCATCAGTGAGGTGGGGCAGGGCTTGAATCAGCCCCAGCATTTT. Translated, it gives CAISEVGQGLNQPQHF.

This chain joins TRBV19 and TRBJ1-4; 9 bases fit TRBD1. In germline, CDR1 is LNHDA, CDR2 SQIVND (reference sequence). The CDR3 consists of 20 residues. V lost 1 base and J lost 4; bases outside the gene matches: 16. CDR3 sequence: CASSIGPLRTGGRINEKLFF. CDR3 coding DNA: TGTGCCAGTAGTATAGGCCCGCTGAGAACAGGGGGCAGGATTAATGAAAAACTGTTTTTT.

The chain combines TRBV4-1 with TRBJ2-2; the match to TRBD2 covers 14 bases. The junction had 8 bases not matched to a gene; V was cut back by 5 bases and J by 6 bases. Looked up from germline, CDR1 is MGHRA and CDR2 is YSYEKL. There are 17 residues in the CDR3. The CDR3 sequence is CASSAGTSGSIAGELFF. The CDR3 bases are TGCGCCAGCAGCGCCGGGACTAGCGGGAGTATTGCCGGGGAGCTGTTTTTT.

A single count supports this clone. V and J are TRBV7-9 and TRBJ2-1; D gene uncertain. Germline CDR1 SEHNR, CDR2 FQNEAQ (reference sequence). V lost 1 base and J 9 bases, leaving 7 bases between the germline ends. This CDR3 is 12 amino acids long. In DNA form, the CDR3 reads TGTGCCAGCAGCTTAGGGCAGCTTGAGCAGTTCTTC. Protein product: CASSLGQLEQFF.

About this clone: Other DNA sequences in the same sample also yield this CDR3. This chain links TRBV6-5 with TRBJ2-7; the D is unclear. The V and J ends lost 2 bases and 2 bases respectively, with 10 bases between them. The CDR3 consists of 14 residues. Germline loops: CDR1 MNHEY, CDR2 SVGAGI. Here the CDR3 reads CASSYSIPAYEQYF. In nucleotides, the CDR3 is TGTGCCAGCAGTTACAGTATTCCTGCCTACGAGCAGTACTTC.

The chain is built from TRBV27 and TRBJ1-5, with TRBD1 identical over 8 bases. This CDR3 is 13 amino acids long. Germline lookup yields CDR1 MNHEY and CDR2 SMNVEV (reference sequence). J was trimmed by 6 bases and V by 8 bases; bases with no gene match: 6. Written as DNA, the CDR3 is TGTGCCAGCTCCAGGGGGCCCTTTCAGCCCCAGCATTTT. This encodes CASSRGPFQPQHF.

The chain is built from TRBV28 and TRBJ2-1, with D maybe TRBD1 (6 bases). The CDR3 is made up of 12 amino acids. Germline V gives CDR1 MDHEN, CDR2 SYDVKM. Trimming shortened V by 6 bases and J by 14 bases, and 17 bases separated the two germline ends. CDR3 in amino acids: CASSQGGLVEFF. Written as DNA, the CDR3 is TGTGCCAGCAGCCAAGGGGGTCTGGTGGAGTTCTTC. Looking up the rest from reference TRBV28 and TRBJ2-1 gives the full variable domain: DVKVTQSSRYLVKRTGEKVFLECVQDMDHENMFWYRQDPGLGLRLIYFSYDVKMKEKGDIPEGYSVSREKKERFSLILESASTNQTSMYLCASSQGGLVEFFGPGTRLTVL.

In DNA, the CDR3 is TGTGCCATCAGTGCCAGGACGGCTTACAATGAGCAGTTCTTC. It yields the protein CAISARTAYNEQFF. The rearrangement joins TRBV10-3 to TRBJ2-1; D gene ambiguous. Trimming took off 4 bases at V and 4 bases at J, with 11 bases between the two ends. The CDR3 loop spans 14 amino acids. CDR1 and CDR2 from the germline V gene are ENHRY and SYGVKD.

V usage is TRBV11-1 and J usage is TRBJ2-7; D gene uncertain. This CDR3 region has 13 residues. V lost 0 bases to trimming and J lost 7 bases, with 10 bases between them. CDR1 and CDR2 (germline): SGHAT, FQDESV (reference sequence). CDR3 DNA sequence: TGTGCCAGCAGCTTAGCCGCGGCCCTTGAGCAGTACTTC. Translated: CASSLAAALEQYF.

This sequence joins TRBV28 and TRBJ2-3; the D is unclear. Per the germline V gene, CDR1 is MDHEN and CDR2 is SYDVKM. Trimming took off 8 bases at V and 7 bases at J, with 22 bases between the two ends. CDR3 length equals 15 residues. The CDR3 region is CASLGRTIHTNTQYF. In nucleotides, the CDR3 is TGTGCCAGCCTAGGCAGAACCATACATACAAATACGCAGTATTTT.

As regards this clone: Additional DNA sequences in this sample encode the identical CDR3. V usage is TRBV7-2 and J usage is TRBJ2-1; D not resolved. This CDR3 contains 13 residues. The V end lost 1 base, the J end lost 4 bases, and 5 bases lay between the germline ends. Per the germline V gene, CDR1 is SGHTA and CDR2 is FQGNSA. The DNA for the CDR3 is TGTGCCAGCAGCTTAGGGTGGTACAATGAGCAGTTCTTC. Residues: CASSLGWYNEQFF.

CDR3 DNA sequence: TGCAGCATCCCTTTGGGGAGGGCGACAGATACGCAGTATTTT. It yields the protein CSIPLGRATDTQYF. The chain uses TRBV29-1 and TRBJ2-3, with 7 positions matching TRBD2. Germline loops: CDR1 SQVTM, CDR2 ANQGSEA. The CDR3 consists of 14 residues. The V gene end was trimmed by 8 bases and the J gene end by 3 bases; junction bases not matched to a gene: 11.

CDR3 bases: TGTGCCAGCAGCGAGAGACTAGCGGGAACAGATACGCAGTATTTT. The encoded protein is CASSERLAGTDTQYF. The V gene is TRBV2, the J gene TRBJ2-3; TRBD2 aligns across 11 bases. V gave up 6 bases and J gave up 3 bases; unmatched junction bases: 5. This CDR3 comprises 15 residues. CDR1 SNHLY and CDR2 FYNNEI come from the germline V gene.

The J gene is TRBJ1-2, the V gene TRBV4-1, with TRBD1 matching 7 bases. The V segment lost 3 bases and the J segment 5 bases; nucleotides outside the gene matches: 9. The CDR3 has 15 amino acids. CDR1 is MGHRA, CDR2 YSYEKL, per germline. CDR3 in amino acids: CASSHGLQGGYGYTF. DNA of the CDR3: TGCGCCAGCAGCCACGGACTCCAGGGGGGGTATGGCTACACCTTC.

This clone was observed once. The chain links TRBV7-9 to TRBJ2-5; no reliable D call. The CDR3 is made up of 13 amino acids. Trimming shortened V by 5 bases and J by 1 base, and 8 bases separated the two germline ends. CDR1 is SEHNR and CDR2 is FQNEAQ in the germline V gene (reference sequence). CDR3: CASSPRSQETQYF. The CDR3 region has the DNA TGTGCCAGCAGCCCTAGATCCCAAGAGACCCAGTACTTC.

The chain recombines TRBV25-1 with TRBJ1-1, with D possibly matching TRBD1 (6 bases). With 8 bases removed from V and 1 base from J, the gap between germline ends came to 17 bases. Germline values: CDR1 MGHDK, CDR2 SYGVNS. This CDR3 contains 15 residues. DNA of the CDR3: TGTGCCAGCCGAATGAGGCAGGGGCCGAACACTGAAGCTTTCTTT. Its protein is CASRMRQGPNTEAFF.

With regard to this clone: One end of the junction varies from germline; a read error may be responsible. The V call is TRBV6-5, the J call TRBJ2-7; D remains unclear. From germline, CDR1 is MNHEY and CDR2 SVGAGI. The CDR3 has 11 amino acids. CDR3 coding DNA: TGTGCCAGCAGTAACTCCTACGAGCAGTACTTC. The encoded protein is CASSNSYEQYF.

This chain uses TRBV29-1 with TRBJ1-2, with a weak D call TRBD1 (5 bases). The length of the CDR3 is 16 residues. Trimming pared 2 bases from V and 1 base from J, leaving 17 bases between. The germline gives CDR1 SQVTM, CDR2 ANQGSEA. CDR3 bases: TGCAGCGTTGAAAACCAGGGTGGCGAAGATAACTATGGCTACACCTTC. Amino acid sequence: CSVENQGGEDNYGYTF.

The rearrangement links TRBV4-2 to TRBJ1-2, with 10 bases identical to TRBD1. Germline lookup yields CDR1 LGHNA and CDR2 YNFKEQ. V was pared by 3 bases and J by 4 bases, with 8 bases of the junction left unmatched. The CDR3 totals 16 residues. The CDR3 coding sequence is TGTGCCAGCAGCCATTGGACAGGGGGTAGGATCTATGGCTACACCTTC. It encodes CASSHWTGGRIYGYTF.

V gene TRBV27 combines with J gene TRBJ1-4; D possibly corresponds to TRBD1 (5 bases). The CDR3 loop spans 16 amino acids. V lost 5 bases and J lost 8, with 21 bases in between. Per the germline V gene, CDR1 is MNHEY and CDR2 is SMNVEV (reference sequence). Here the CDR3 DNA reads TGTGCCAGCAGTCCCTCCGCGGGGGAAGTTGGGGAAAAACTGTTTTTT. This encodes CASSPSAGEVGEKLFF.

The chain is built from TRBV15 and TRBJ2-7; possible D gene TRBD2, 5 bases. The germline V and J ends were trimmed by 1 base and 2 bases, with 12 bases remaining between them. CDR3 length: 15 residues. Germline CDR1 reads LNHNV; CDR2 reads YYDKDF (reference sequence). CDR3 nucleotide sequence: TGTGCCACCAGCAGAGGCGCCGAGGGTACCTACGAGCAGTACTTC. Protein: CATSRGAEGTYEQYF.

In the case of this clone: Other DNA sequences in this sample translate to the same CDR3. V gene TRBV19 combines with J gene TRBJ1-4; TRBD1 agrees at 8 bases. From germline, CDR1 is LNHDA and CDR2 SQIVND (reference sequence). The CDR3 contains 15 residues. The V and J ends lost 6 bases and 0 bases, in that order; junction bases with no gene match: 3. The chain's CDR3 is CASSDRGATNEKLFF. CDR3 DNA sequence: TGTGCCAGTAGCGACAGGGGCGCAACTAATGAAAAACTGTTTTTT.

This clone has more than one count but fewer than ten. The rearrangement links TRBV15 to TRBJ2-2, with TRBD2 as a possible D gene (6 bases). V dropped 8 bases and J dropped 3 bases, with 16 bases sitting between them. The CDR3 extends over 15 amino acids. CDR1 LNHNV and CDR2 YYDKDF come from the germline V gene (reference sequence). The CDR3 sequence: CATSLRERDTGELFF. For the CDR3, the DNA is TGTGCCACCTCACTACGGGAGCGGGACACCGGGGAGCTGTTTTTT.

The rearrangement joins TRBV27 to TRBJ1-2, with a tentative D call TRBD1 (6 bases). CDR3 length: 17 residues. V lost 6 bases and J lost 2, with 22 bases in between. Germline V gene lookup returns CDR1 MNHEY and CDR2 SMNVEV (reference sequence). The DNA for the CDR3 is TGTGCCAGCAGCTTAACGGCACAGGGTTTGGTCAACTATGGCTACACCTTC. It is translated as CASSLTAQGLVNYGYTF.

For this clone: Other DNA sequences within the sample encode an identical CDR3. The CDR3 sequence: CASSVAGLAGGEQYF. CDR3 DNA: TGTGCCAGCAGCGTAGCTGGGCTAGCGGGAGGCGAGCAGTACTTC. The gene calls are TRBV9 and TRBJ2-7, with 11 bases that match TRBD2. The CDR3 consists of 15 residues. J lost 6 bases, V lost 0 bases, and 5 bases had no gene match. The germline V gene has CDR1 SGDLS and CDR2 YYNGEE.

This clone was found once. The CDR3 end shows no conserved phenylalanine or tryptophan, and so a read error is likely. The chain recombines TRBV6-1 with TRBJ1-5; no clear D. Trimming left V 8 bases short and J 0 bases short, with 14 bases between. The CDR3 totals 15 residues. Germline V lookup: CDR1 MNHNS, CDR2 SASEGT. The DNA of the CDR3 is TGTGCCAGCCAGACCCGGCTTTATAGCAATCAGCCCCAGCATCTT. It is translated as CASQTRLYSNQPQHL.

This clone has a single count. This chain connects TRBV6-5 to TRBJ1-1; no clear D gene. CDR3 size: 15 residues. The V gene's germline CDR1 is MNHEY and CDR2 SVGAGI. Between the trimmed V and J ends, which lost 6 bases and 0 bases, there was a span of 14 bases. CDR3 sequence (DNA): TGTGCCAGCAGCCCAATCGTGAGGGTGAACACTGAAGCTTTCTTT. Protein: CASSPIVRVNTEAFF.

This clone was counted a few times. Other nucleotide sequences in the sample specify the same CDR3. The V call is TRBV4-1, the J call TRBJ1-1, with a possible D match to TRBD1 (5 bases). The CDR3 length is 12 residues. Germline V gives CDR1 MGHRA, CDR2 YSYEKL. Trimming left V 4 bases short and J 5 bases short, with 8 bases between. Here the CDR3 DNA reads TGCGCCAGCAGCCTGGGGCAGACTGAAGCTTTCTTT. It encodes CASSLGQTEAFF.